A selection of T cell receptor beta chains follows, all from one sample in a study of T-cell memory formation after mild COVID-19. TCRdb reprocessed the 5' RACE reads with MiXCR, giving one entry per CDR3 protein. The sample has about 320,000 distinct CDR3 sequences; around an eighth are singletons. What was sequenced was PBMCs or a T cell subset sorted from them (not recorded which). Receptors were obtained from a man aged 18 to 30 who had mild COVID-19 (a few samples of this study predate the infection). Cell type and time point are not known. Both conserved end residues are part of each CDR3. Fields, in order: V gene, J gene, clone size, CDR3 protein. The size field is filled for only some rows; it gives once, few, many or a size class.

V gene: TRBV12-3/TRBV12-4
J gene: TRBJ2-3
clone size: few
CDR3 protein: CASSSYMGGADTQYF

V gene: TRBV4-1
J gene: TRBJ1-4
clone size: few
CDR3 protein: CASSQDPRQATNEKLFF

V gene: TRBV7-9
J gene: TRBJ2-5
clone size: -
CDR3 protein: CASSFSGLGPQETQYF

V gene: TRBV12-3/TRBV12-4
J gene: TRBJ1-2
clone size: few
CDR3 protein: CASSLRHLDLGYTF

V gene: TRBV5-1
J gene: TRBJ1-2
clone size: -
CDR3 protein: CASSFSLNYGYTF

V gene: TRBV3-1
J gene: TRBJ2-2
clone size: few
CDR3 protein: CASSQTGGPDTGELFF

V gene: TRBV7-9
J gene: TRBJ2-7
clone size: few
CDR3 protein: CASSPLPTGQGFNEQYF

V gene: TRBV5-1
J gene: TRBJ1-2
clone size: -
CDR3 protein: CASSLGTGGRGYGYTF

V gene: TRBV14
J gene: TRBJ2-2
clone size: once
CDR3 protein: CASSPIRDRELGGELFF

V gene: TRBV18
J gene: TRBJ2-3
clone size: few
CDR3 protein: CASSPRDGPTDTQYF

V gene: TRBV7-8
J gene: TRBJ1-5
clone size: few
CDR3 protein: CASSPGEANQPQHF

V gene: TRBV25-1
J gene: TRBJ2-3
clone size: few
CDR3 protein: CASSGPLGVTDTQYF

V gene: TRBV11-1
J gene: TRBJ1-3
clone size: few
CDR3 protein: CASGGRRNTIYF

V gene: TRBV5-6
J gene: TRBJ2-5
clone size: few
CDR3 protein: CASSLLSPQETQYF

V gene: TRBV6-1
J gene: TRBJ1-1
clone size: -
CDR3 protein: CASSGFGQGGTEAFF

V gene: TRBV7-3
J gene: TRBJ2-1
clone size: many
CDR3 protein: CASSLRAGDLYNEQFF

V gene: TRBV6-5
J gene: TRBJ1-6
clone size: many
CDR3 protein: CASSRGGTGGSPLHF

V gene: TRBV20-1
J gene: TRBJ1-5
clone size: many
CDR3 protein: CSARISDNQPQHF

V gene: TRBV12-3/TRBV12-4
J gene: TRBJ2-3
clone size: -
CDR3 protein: CASTPTGGSGDTQYF

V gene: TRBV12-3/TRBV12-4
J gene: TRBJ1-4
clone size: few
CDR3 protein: CASSFGQSREKLFF

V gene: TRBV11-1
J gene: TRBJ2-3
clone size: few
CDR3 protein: CASSIDGAASTDTQYF

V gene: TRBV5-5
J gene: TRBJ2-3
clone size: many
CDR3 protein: CASSGEGTGGTDTQYF

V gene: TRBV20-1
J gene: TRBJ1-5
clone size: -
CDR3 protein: CSARDRIFGQPQHF

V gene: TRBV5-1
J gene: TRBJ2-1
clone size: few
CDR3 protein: CASSSVQGTAQGGQFF

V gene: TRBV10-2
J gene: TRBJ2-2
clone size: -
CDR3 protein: CASSVQGEGGELFF

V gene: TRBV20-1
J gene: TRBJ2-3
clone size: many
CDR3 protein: CSAFWPGDTQYF

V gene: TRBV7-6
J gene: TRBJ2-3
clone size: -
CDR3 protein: CASSLGGSGWVDTQYF

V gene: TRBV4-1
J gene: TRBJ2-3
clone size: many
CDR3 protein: CASSQKWGDTQYF

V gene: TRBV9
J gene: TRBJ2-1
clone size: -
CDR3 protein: CASGSGGSSLNEQFF

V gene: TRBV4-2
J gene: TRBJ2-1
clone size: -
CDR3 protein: CASSLRWVAGGPSSFNEQFF